The 20 T cell receptor beta chains below all came from one sample that was sequenced in a study of T cell responses to AZD1222 COVID-19 vaccine. Produced via immunoSEQ multiplex PCR; TCRdb's table is partial and in-frame only. The data show 85,000 to 100,000 clones, under 90% seen once. This material consisted of peripheral blood, taken on day 0 of AZD1222 vaccination. The receptor source for this set is an adult in good health.

V and J are TRBV3-1 (or the pseudogene TRBV3-2) and TRBJ2-7; 10 bases fit TRBD2. The V and J ends lost 0 bases and 1 base, in that order; junction bases with no gene match: 3. The CDR3 runs 16 residues. The V gene's germline CDR1 is LGHDT and CDR2 YNNKEL (reference sequence). The CDR3 coding sequence is TGTGCCAGCAGCCAAGAAGCTAGCGGGGGATCCTACGAGCAGTACTTC. It specifies CASSQEASGGSYEQYF.

V and J are TRBV30 and TRBJ1-6; D call uncertain. Germline V gene sequence: CDR1 GTSNPN, CDR2 SVGIG (reference sequence). This CDR3 is built from 15 residues. Trimming took off 2 bases at V and 3 bases at J, with 11 bases between the two ends. The CDR3 DNA reads TGTGCCTGGAGTCTGGCAGCCGACTATAATTCACCCCTCCACTTT. Translation: CAWSLAADYNSPLHF. Full variable domain (rest looked up from reference TRBV30 and TRBJ1-6): SQTIHQWPATLVQPVGSPLSLECTVEGTSNPNLYWYRQAAGRGLQLLFYSVGIGQISSEVPQNLSASRPQDRQFILSSKKLLLSDSGFYLCAWSLAADYNSPLHFGNGTRLTVT.

This rearrangement joins TRBV2 to TRBJ1-1, with D maybe TRBD1 (6 bases). The CDR3 has 14 residues. Deletions cut 6 bases from V and 6 bases from J, with 17 bases between. Germline V CDR1 and CDR2: SNHLY, FYNNEI. In DNA form, the CDR3 reads TGTGCCAGCAGAGGCCTAACAGGGCGCGCTGAAGCTTTCTTT. Translation: CASRGLTGRAEAFF.

The V gene is TRBV7-2, the J gene TRBJ1-5; no clear D gene. The CDR3 loop spans 13 amino acids. Germline CDR1 is SGHTA and CDR2 is FQGNSA. Trimming left V 3 bases short and J 7 bases short, with 10 bases between. In DNA form, the CDR3 reads TGTGCCAGCAGCTTCGACGGTAGCCAGCCCCAGCATTTT. Encoded protein: CASSFDGSQPQHF. Variable domain in full (rest from reference TRBV7-2 and TRBJ1-5): GAGVSQSPSNKVTEKGKDVELRCDPISGHTALYWYRQSLGQGLEFLIYFQGNSAPDKSGLPSDRFSAERTGGSVSTLTIQRTQQEDSAVYLCASSFDGSQPQHFGDGTRLSIL.

The chain uses TRBV4-1 and TRBJ2-7; the match to TRBD1 covers 7 bases. CDR1 is MGHRA and CDR2 is YSYEKL in the germline V gene. The V segment lost 2 bases and the J segment 1 base; nucleotides outside the gene matches: 17. This CDR3 region has 19 residues. For the CDR3, the DNA is TGCGCCAGCAGCCAAAAAGACGGAAGACAGGGAGCTAGGTCCTACGAGCAGTACTTC. It codes for CASSQKDGRQGARSYEQYF.

The V and J genes are TRBV23-1 and TRBJ2-3; 7 positions match TRBD1. TRBV23-1 is classed as an ORF, of uncertain function. The CDR3 spans 16 residues. Losses at the gene ends were 3 bases for V and 6 bases for J; bases not matched to a gene: 12. The CDR3 sequence is CASSQLTGPPRDTQYF. Here the CDR3 DNA reads TGCGCCAGCAGTCAGTTGACAGGGCCACCCCGGGATACGCAGTATTTT.

This clone was seen just once. The chain combines TRBV5-1 with TRBJ1-1; D is unresolved. Germline assignment: CDR1 SGHRS and CDR2 YFSETQ. The CDR3 runs 12 residues. V gave up 5 bases and J gave up 0 bases, with 5 bases separating them. The CDR3 nucleotides are TGCGCCAGCAGACAGATGAACACTGAAGCTTTCTTT. It specifies CASRQMNTEAFF.

The J gene is TRBJ2-1, the V gene TRBV4-1; 7 bases match TRBD1. In germline, CDR1 is MGHRA, CDR2 YSYEKL. The ends lost 4 bases at V and 1 base at J; junction bases unmatched: 7. The CDR3 extends over 16 amino acids. Here the CDR3 reads CASSPRGITSYNEQFF. CDR3 coding DNA: TGCGCCAGCAGCCCCAGGGGGATAACATCCTACAATGAGCAGTTCTTC.

The chain has TRBV5-1 and TRBJ2-1; D remains unclear. CDR1 and CDR2 from the germline V gene are SGHRS and YFSETQ. The CDR3 sequence is 16 residues long. Trimming took off 2 bases at V and 2 bases at J, with 14 bases between the two ends. The CDR3 DNA reads as TGCGCCAGCAGCTTTACATTGGGGTGGACCTACAATGAGCAGTTCTTC. Protein sequence: CASSFTLGWTYNEQFF.

The chain carries TRBV6-6 and TRBJ2-1, with D perhaps matching TRBD1 or TRBD2 (5 bases each). The CDR3 loop spans 20 amino acids. Germline CDR1 reads MNHNY; CDR2 reads SVGAGI (reference sequence). Trimming cost V 6 bases and J 0 bases, with 27 bases left between them. The CDR3 nucleotides read TGTGCCAGCAGCCGTACAGCACCGGGACGGAAGGGTAGCTCCTACAATGAGCAGTTCTTC. This sequence encodes CASSRTAPGRKGSSYNEQFF.

This chain connects TRBV7-2 to TRBJ1-2, with a possible D match to TRBD1 (5 bases). The V gene lost 5 bases and the J gene lost 9 bases, with 22 bases spanning the gap. The germline gives CDR1 SGHTA, CDR2 FQGNSA. This CDR3 comprises 15 residues. The CDR3 spells CASSPGTGTRSSYTF. The DNA of the CDR3 is TGTGCCAGCAGCCCAGGGACCGGGACCCGGAGTAGCTACACCTTC.

The chain has TRBV6-5 and TRBJ1-4; 9 bases are shared with TRBD1. This CDR3 spans 15 amino acids. The trim removed 8 bases at V and 1 base at J, leaving 5 bases unmatched. Germline V CDR1 and CDR2: MNHEY, SVGAGI. The CDR3 DNA follows: TGTGCCAGCTCCGACAGGGGGGAAACTAATGAAAAACTGTTTTTT. Translation gives CASSDRGETNEKLFF.

The chain is built from TRBV28 and TRBJ1-1, with no clear D. Looked up from germline, CDR1 is MDHEN and CDR2 is SYDVKM. V was trimmed by 3 bases and J by 1 base, leaving 9 bases between them. This CDR3 has 14 residues. CDR3 protein: CASSFIYKNTEAFF. The CDR3 nucleotides read TGTGCCAGCAGTTTTATCTACAAGAACACTGAAGCTTTCTTT.

This clone was recorded once. The chain employs TRBV7-9 and TRBJ1-2; D is possibly TRBD1 (6 bases). Germline V lookup: CDR1 SEHNR, CDR2 FQNEAQ (reference sequence). V was trimmed by 1 base and J by 6 bases, leaving 9 bases between them. This CDR3 is 13 amino acids long. CDR3 DNA sequence: TGTGCCAGCAGCTTAGTGGCAGGGGATGGCTACACCTTC. Amino acids: CASSLVAGDGYTF. The full variable domain, completed using reference TRBV7-9 and TRBJ1-2, is DTGVSQNPRHKITKRGQNVTFRCDPISEHNRLYWYRQTLGQGPEFLTYFQNEAQLEKSRLLSDRFSAERPKGSFSTLEIQRTEQGDSAMYLCASSLVAGDGYTFGSGTRLTVV.

The chain has TRBV6-1 and TRBJ1-2; D unclear. Germline V gene lookup returns CDR1 MNHNS and CDR2 SASEGT. V was pared by 0 bases and J by 4 bases, with 9 bases between. The CDR3 spans 14 residues. The CDR3 DNA follows: TGTGCCAGCAGTGAAGCAGCGTCAGTCTATGGCTACACCTTC. Translation gives CASSEAASVYGYTF.

The chain combines TRBV3-1 (or the pseudogene TRBV3-2) with TRBJ1-3, with no clear D. From germline, CDR1 is LGHDT and CDR2 YNNKEL (reference sequence). This CDR3 has 15 amino acids. Trimming cost V 0 bases and J 4 bases, with 10 bases left between them. The CDR3 reads CASSQDWARGNTIYF. The CDR3 nucleotides read TGTGCCAGCAGCCAAGATTGGGCACGGGGAAACACCATATATTTT.

The chain has TRBV6-5 and TRBJ2-7; D possibly corresponds to TRBD1 (5 bases). Germline V gene sequence: CDR1 MNHEY, CDR2 SVGAGI. This CDR3 contains 14 residues. Trimming pared 5 bases from V and 0 bases from J, leaving 11 bases between. The CDR3 nucleotides are TGTGCCAGCAGTAGGGGATTGGGCTCCTACGAGCAGTACTTC. As protein: CASSRGLGSYEQYF.

This clone was counted a few times. The chain recombines TRBV3-1 (or the pseudogene TRBV3-2) with TRBJ1-1; a weak D match, TRBD1 (6 bases). The germline CDR1 and CDR2 sequences are LGHDT and YNNKEL (reference sequence). The CDR3 is 11 residues long. Trimming took 9 bases from V and 6 from J, leaving 11 bases between them. The CDR3 sequence: CASKGGSEAFF. The CDR3 nucleotides read TGTGCCAGTAAGGGGGGCTCTGAAGCTTTCTTT.

The genes are TRBV28 and TRBJ1-5; 11 bases fit TRBD1. V gave up 6 bases and J gave up 6 bases; unmatched junction bases: 4. The CDR3 is 14 amino acids. Germline V gene lookup returns CDR1 MDHEN and CDR2 SYDVKM. This chain's CDR3 is CASSRTGGGQPQHF. CDR3 bases: TGTGCCAGCAGCAGGACAGGGGGCGGTCAGCCCCAGCATTTT.

V is TRBV19 and J is TRBJ2-1; unclear D gene. CDR1 LNHDA and CDR2 SQIVND come from the germline V gene (reference sequence). This CDR3 region has 13 residues. The ends were cut back, 6 bases at V and 2 bases at J, with 8 bases in the middle. The CDR3 reads CASRETTYNEQFF. The CDR3 DNA follows: TGTGCCAGTAGAGAGACAACCTACAATGAGCAGTTCTTC.